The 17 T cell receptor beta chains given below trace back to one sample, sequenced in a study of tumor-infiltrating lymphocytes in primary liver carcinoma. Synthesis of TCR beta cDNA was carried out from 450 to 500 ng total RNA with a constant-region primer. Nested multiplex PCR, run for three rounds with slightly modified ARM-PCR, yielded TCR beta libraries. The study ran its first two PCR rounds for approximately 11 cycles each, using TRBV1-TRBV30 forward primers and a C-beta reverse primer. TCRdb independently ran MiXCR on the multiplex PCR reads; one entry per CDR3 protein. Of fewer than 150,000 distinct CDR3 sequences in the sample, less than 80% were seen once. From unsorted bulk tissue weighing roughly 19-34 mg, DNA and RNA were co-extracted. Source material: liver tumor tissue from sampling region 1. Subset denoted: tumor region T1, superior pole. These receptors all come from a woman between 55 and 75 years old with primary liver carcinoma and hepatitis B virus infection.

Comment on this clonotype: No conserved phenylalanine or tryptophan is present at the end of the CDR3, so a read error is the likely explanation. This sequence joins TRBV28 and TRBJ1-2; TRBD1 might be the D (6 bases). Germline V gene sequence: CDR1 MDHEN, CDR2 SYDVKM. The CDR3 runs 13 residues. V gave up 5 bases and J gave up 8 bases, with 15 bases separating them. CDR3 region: CASSPPGAWGYTL. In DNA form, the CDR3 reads TGTGCCAGCAGTCCCCCGGGGGCTTGGGGCTACACCCTC.

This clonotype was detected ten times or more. The CDR3 DNA reads TGCAGTGCTGTGGTAGCGGGAGACAGATCCCCCCCCAATGAGCAGTTCTTC. Amino acid sequence: CSAVVAGDRSPPNEQFF. V is TRBV20-1 and J is TRBJ2-1; TRBD2 aligns across 9 bases. This CDR3 comprises 17 residues. CDR1 and CDR2 from the germline V gene are DFQATT and SNEGSKA (reference sequence). V lost 5 bases and J lost 6; bases outside the gene matches: 17.

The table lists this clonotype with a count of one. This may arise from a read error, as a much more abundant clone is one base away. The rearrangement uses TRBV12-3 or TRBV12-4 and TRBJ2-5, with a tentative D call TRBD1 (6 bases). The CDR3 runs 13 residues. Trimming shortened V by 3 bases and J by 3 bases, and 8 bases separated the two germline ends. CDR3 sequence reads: CASSFKGEETQYF. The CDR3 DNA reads TGTGCCAGCAGTTTTAAGGGGGAAGAGACCCAGTACTTC.

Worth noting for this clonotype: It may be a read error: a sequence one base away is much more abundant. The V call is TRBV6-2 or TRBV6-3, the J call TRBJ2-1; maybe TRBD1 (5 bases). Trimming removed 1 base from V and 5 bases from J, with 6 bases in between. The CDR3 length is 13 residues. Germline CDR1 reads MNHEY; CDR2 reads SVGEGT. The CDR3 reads CASSYLQDNEQFF. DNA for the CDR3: TGTGCCAGCAGTTACTTACAGGACAATGAGCAGTTCTTC.

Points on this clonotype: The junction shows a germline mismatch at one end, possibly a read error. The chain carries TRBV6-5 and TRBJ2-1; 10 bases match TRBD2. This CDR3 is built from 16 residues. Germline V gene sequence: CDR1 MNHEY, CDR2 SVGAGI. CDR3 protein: CASSYSTSGWANEQFF. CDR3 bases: TGTGCCAGCAGCTACTCGACTAGCGGGTGGGCCAATGAGCAGTTCTTC.

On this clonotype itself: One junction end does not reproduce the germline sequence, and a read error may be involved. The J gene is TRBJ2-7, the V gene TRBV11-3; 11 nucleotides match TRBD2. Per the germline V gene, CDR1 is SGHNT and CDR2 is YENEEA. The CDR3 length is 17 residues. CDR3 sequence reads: CASSPQPPGLADYEQYF. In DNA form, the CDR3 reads TGTGCCAGCAGCCCCCAACCGCCGGGACTAGCGGACTACGAGCAGTACTTT.

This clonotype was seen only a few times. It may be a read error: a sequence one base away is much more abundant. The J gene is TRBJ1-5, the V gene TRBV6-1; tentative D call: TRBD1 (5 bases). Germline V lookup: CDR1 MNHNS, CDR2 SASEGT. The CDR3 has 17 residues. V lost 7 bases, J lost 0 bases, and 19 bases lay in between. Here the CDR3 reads CASNERGSRYSNQPQHF. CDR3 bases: TGTGCCAGCAATGAGAGGGGCAGCCGGTATAGCAATCAGCCCCAGCATTTT.

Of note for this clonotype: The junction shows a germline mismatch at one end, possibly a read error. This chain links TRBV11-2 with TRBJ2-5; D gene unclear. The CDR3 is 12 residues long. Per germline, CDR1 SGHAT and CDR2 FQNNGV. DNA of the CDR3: TGTGCCGGCAGCCTCCTCCAGGAGACCCAGTGCTTC. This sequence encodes CAGSLLQETQCF.

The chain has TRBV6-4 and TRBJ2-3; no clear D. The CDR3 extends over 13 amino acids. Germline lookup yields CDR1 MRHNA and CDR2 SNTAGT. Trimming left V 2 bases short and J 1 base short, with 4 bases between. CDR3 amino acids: CASSDRGTDTQYF. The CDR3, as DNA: TGTGCCAGCAGTGACAGGGGCACAGATACGCAGTATTTT.

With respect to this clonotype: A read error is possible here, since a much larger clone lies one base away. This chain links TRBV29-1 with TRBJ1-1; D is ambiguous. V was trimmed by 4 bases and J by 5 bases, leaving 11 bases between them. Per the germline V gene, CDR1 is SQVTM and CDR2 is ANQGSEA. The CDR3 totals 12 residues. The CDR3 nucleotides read TGCAGCGTTGGGCCCAGTAAGACTGAAGCTTTCTTT. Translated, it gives CSVGPSKTEAFF.

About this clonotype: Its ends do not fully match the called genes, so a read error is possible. CDR3 bases: TGTGCCAGTAGCTCGCTAATCACCGGGGAGCTGTTGTTT. Residues: CASSSLITGELLF. The V and J genes are TRBV11-2 and TRBJ2-2, with a tentative D call TRBD2 (5 bases). The CDR3 runs to 13 residues. Germline V CDR1 and CDR2: SGHAT, FQNNGV.

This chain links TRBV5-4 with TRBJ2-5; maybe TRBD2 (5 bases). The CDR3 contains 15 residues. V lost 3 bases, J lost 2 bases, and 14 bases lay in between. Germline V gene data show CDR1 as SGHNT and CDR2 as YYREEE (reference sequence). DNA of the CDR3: TGTGCCAGCAGCTGGTCTTTGAGCGGTCAAGAGACCCAGTACTTC. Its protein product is CASSWSLSGQETQYF.

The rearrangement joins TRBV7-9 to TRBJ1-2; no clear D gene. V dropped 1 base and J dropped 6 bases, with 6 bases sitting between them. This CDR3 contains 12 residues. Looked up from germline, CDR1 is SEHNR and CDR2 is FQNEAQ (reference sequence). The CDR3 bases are TGTGCCAGCAGCTTAGATTCAGATGGCTACACCTTC. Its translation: CASSLDSDGYTF. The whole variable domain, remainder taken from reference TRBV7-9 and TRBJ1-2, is DTGVSQNPRHKITKRGQNVTFRCDPISEHNRLYWYRQTLGQGPEFLTYFQNEAQLEKSRLLSDRFSAERPKGSFSTLEIQRTEQGDSAMYLCASSLDSDGYTFGSGTRLTVV.

This CDR3 is CSAPRGGYTQYF. The CDR3 DNA reads TGCAGTGCGCCACGGGGGGGCTATACGCAGTATTTT. The rearrangement uses TRBV20-1 and TRBJ2-3; 8 bases match TRBD2. This CDR3 is built from 12 residues. Germline CDR1 is DFQATT and CDR2 is SNEGSKA (reference sequence). Unmatched junction bases numbered 6, after V lost 6 bases and J lost 7 bases.

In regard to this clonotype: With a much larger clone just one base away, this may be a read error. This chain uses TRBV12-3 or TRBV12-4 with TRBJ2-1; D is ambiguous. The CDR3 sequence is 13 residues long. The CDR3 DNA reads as TGTGCCTGCAGTTCCCCATCAGCGTGGGAGCAGTTCTTC. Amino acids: CACSSPSAWEQFF.

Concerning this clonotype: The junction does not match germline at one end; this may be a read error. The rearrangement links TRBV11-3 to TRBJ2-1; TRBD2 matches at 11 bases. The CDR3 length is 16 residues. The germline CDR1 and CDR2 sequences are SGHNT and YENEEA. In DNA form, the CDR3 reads TGTGCCATCAGCTGGGCAGGGACTAGCGGTAACAATGAGCAGTTCTTC. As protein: CAISWAGTSGNNEQFF.

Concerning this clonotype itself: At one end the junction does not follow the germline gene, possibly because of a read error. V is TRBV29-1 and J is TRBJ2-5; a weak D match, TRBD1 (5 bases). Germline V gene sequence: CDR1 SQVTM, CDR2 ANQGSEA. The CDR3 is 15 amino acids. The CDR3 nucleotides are TGCAGAGTTGAAGGTTCCATAGGGGAAGGAGAGACCCAGTACTTC. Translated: CRVEGSIGEGETQYF.